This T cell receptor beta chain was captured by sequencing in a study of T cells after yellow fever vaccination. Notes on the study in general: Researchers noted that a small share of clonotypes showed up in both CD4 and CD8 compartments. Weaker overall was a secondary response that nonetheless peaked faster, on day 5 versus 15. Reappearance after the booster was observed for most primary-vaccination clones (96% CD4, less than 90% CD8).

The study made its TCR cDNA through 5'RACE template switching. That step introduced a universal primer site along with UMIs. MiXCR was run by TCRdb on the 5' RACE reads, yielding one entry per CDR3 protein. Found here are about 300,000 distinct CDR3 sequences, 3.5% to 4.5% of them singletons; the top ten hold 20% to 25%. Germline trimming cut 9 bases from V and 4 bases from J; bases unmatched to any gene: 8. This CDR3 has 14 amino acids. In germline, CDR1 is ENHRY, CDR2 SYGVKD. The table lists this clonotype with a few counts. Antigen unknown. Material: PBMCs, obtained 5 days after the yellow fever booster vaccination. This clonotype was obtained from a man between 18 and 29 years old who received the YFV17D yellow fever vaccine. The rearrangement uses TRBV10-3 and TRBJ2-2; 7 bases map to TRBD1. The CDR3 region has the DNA TGTGCCATAACCCCGAGACAGGGCACCGGGGAGCTGTTTTTT. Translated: CAITPRQGTGELFF.